This entry features one TCR beta chain sequence. The data are from a study of identical twins. The germline V gene encodes CDR1 KGHDR and CDR2 SFDVKD. This CDR3 contains 16 residues. Trimming cost V 7 bases and J 0 bases; bases outside gene matches: 9. TCRdb reprocessed the 5' RACE reads with MiXCR, giving one entry per CDR3 protein. The sample yields around 680,000 distinct CDR3 sequences, 8% to 9% seen once. Another study also made use of these data, one on yellow fever vaccine responses in identical twins.

The sample comprised PBMCs. The clonotype was recovered from a woman younger than 35 in good health. The chain combines TRBV24-1 with TRBJ2-3; 7 nucleotides align to TRBD1. CDR3 bases: TGTGCCACCAGCCTTGAGGGACAGATCAGCACAGATACGCAGTATTTT. Translated: CATSLEGQISTDTQYF.